This is a list of T cell receptor beta chains from one sample in a study of T cell responses to AZD1222 COVID-19 vaccine. The data were produced by immunoSEQ multiplex PCR, yet TCRdb's version contains in-frame clones alone and is incomplete. Of about 110,000 clones in the sample, roughly 87% were seen once. The sequences come from peripheral blood, collected 28 days after the second AZD1222 dose. The source is an adult who received the AZD1222 COVID-19 vaccine. Both conserved end residues are part of each CDR3. The D gene is left open where the match is weak. Size is omitted from some rows. Given values are once, few, many or a class for expanded clones.

V gene	D gene	clone size	J gene	CDR3 DNA	CDR3 protein
TRBV27	.	.	TRBJ2-2	TGTGCCAGCAGTTTAGGCTCACTGAAGGGGGGCACCGGGGAGCTGTTTTTT	CASSLGSLKGGTGELFF
TRBV5-5	.	.	TRBJ1-1	TGTGCCAGCAGCTTGTACAACACTGAAGCTTTCTTT	CASSLYNTEAFF
TRBV19	TRBD1	.	TRBJ1-5	TGTGCCAGTAGCGGGACAGGGAATCAGCCCCAGCATTTT	CASSGTGNQPQHF
TRBV6-5	.	few	TRBJ2-3	TGTGCCAGCAGTTCGGTGGATACGCAGTATTTT	CASSSVDTQYF
TRBV9	.	.	TRBJ2-7	TGTGCCAGCAGCGTCAGCCAGCGCTCCTACGAGCAGTACTTC	CASSVSQRSYEQYF
TRBV5-1	TRBD1	few	TRBJ1-6	TGCGCCAGCAGCTTCGGACAGGCAGAGCAGCCCCTCCACTTT	CASSFGQAEQPLHF
TRBV5-1	TRBD1	.	TRBJ2-1	TGCGCCAGCAGTCTCACTCCAGTGGGACAGGGGCTAAATGAGCAGTTCTTC	CASSLTPVGQGLNEQFF
TRBV4-2	.	.	TRBJ2-2	TGTGCCAGTAATCGGGGGACTCAAGGCGGGGAGCTGTTTTTT	CASNRGTQGGELFF
TRBV5-5	TRBD1	.	TRBJ2-7	TGTGCCAGCAGCTGGACAGGGAAGGAGCAGTACTTC	CASSWTGKEQYF
TRBV6-5	TRBD1	.	TRBJ2-7	TGTGCCAGCAGGAAGGACAGGGACTACGAGCAGTACTTC	CASRKDRDYEQYF
TRBV5-6	TRBD1	.	TRBJ2-7	TGTGCCAGCAGCGGGGAGTGGACAGGGGTTTACGAGCAGTACTTC	CASSGEWTGVYEQYF
TRBV10-1	.	.	TRBJ2-3	TGCGCCAGCAGTGACGGTCAGACCACAGATACGCAGTATTTT	CASSDGQTTDTQYF
TRBV27	.	.	TRBJ1-2	TGTGCCAGCAGTCATAGGGGTAACTATGGCTACACCTTC	CASSHRGNYGYTF
TRBV5-4	.	.	TRBJ2-5	TGTGCCAGCAGCTTCGGCGGGGACTCCCTCCAAGAGACCCAGTACTTC	CASSFGGDSLQETQYF
TRBV19	.	.	TRBJ2-3	TGTGCCACCCTATCGGCGGCCAGCACAGATACGCAGTATTTT	CATLSAASTDTQYF
TRBV21-1	.	once	TRBJ1-2	TGTGCCAGCAGCGAACAGGTGAGGAATGGCTACACCTTC	CASSEQVRNGYTF
TRBV3-1/TRBV3-2	.	few	TRBJ1-2	TGTGCCAGCAGCCCAAGGGACCGAGGCTCTATGGGCTACACCTTC	CASSPRDRGSMGYTF
TRBV27	TRBD1	.	TRBJ1-2	TGTGCCAGCAGTCCCAGGGACAGGGAGGACTATGGCTACACCTTC	CASSPRDREDYGYTF
TRBV6-2/TRBV6-3	TRBD1	few	TRBJ2-7	TGTGCCAGCAGCCCAGTCCCGGGACAGGTCTTCTACGAGCAGTACTTC	CASSPVPGQVFYEQYF
TRBV18	TRBD1	.	TRBJ1-4	TGTGCCAGCTCACCGGGACAGGGAAACGAAAAACTGTTTTTT	CASSPGQGNEKLFF